This entry describes one T cell receptor (beta chain). What it binds is not known. The entry originates in a study of T cell responses to AZD1222 COVID-19 vaccine. Study-wide context: The analysis combined second doses at about 4 or about 12 weeks.

Regarding the study as a whole: Donor demographics were predominantly white British with a female majority; clonal diversity may be underestimated. Reportedly, close to half of spike-specific TCRs are directed against unmutated variant regions.

Here immunoSEQ multiplex PCR was the method, and the copy in TCRdb shows in-frame clones only, minus some. The sample yields some 180,000 clones, around 90% seen once. The receptor was derived from an adult in good health. The sequencing used peripheral blood, collected on day 0 of AZD1222 vaccination.

CDR3 DNA sequence: TGTGCCACCAGTGACCTCCTTGGCCCCGAGCAGTACTTC. As protein: CATSDLLGPEQYF. The gene calls are TRBV24-1 and TRBJ2-7, with D uncertain. In germline, CDR1 is KGHDR, CDR2 SFDVKD. The CDR3 extends over 13 amino acids. Trimming stripped 4 bases from V and 6 bases from J, with 12 bases between.